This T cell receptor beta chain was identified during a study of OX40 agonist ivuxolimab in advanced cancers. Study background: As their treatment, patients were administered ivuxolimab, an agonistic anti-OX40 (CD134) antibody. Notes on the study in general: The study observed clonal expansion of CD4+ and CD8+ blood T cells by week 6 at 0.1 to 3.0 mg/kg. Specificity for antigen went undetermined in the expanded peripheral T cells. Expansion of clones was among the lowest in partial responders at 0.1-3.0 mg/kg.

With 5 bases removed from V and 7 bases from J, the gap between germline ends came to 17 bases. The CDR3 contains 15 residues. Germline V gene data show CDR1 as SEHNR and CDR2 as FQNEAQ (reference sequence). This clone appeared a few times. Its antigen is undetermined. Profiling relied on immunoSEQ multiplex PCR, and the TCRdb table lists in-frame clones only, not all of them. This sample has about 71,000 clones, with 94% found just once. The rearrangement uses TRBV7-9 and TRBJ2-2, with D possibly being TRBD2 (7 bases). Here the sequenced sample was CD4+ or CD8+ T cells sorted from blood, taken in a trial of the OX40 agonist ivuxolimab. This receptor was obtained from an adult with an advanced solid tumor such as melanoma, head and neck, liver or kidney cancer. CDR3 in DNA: TGTGCCAGCAGCCCGCGGGGGCGGGAAAGCGGGGAGCTGTTTTTT. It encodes CASSPRGRESGELFF.